Shown below are 9 T cell receptor beta chains from a single sample sequenced in a study of molecular identifiers for immune sequencing clone quantification (dated 2018 in TCRdb). The library relied on PCR. Sequencer: NextSeq 500. Using fastp trimming at Q25 and MiXCR clonotype assembly, TCRdb reanalyzed the public sequencing data and kept in-frame beta chains. Identical CDR3 protein sequences are pooled into one entry, listed with their most common genes and DNA. For this sample there are nearly 650,000 distinct CDR3 sequences; roughly 23% appear just once. The ten largest clones represent about 0.73% of the sample. The source material was naive CD8+ T cells from blood, with Jurkat cell RNA spiked in. This sample's cell subset or site label indicates: FACS-sorted CD8+CD4-CCR7+CD45RA+ naive T cells. These receptors were taken from a human donor in good health. Some libraries in this study had Jurkat cell RNA spiked in.

The table lists this clonotype with many counts. The chain carries TRBV2 and TRBJ2-3, with D possibly being TRBD1 or TRBD2 (5 bases each). Germline lookup yields CDR1 SNHLY and CDR2 FYNNEI. The CDR3 has 15 residues. The V and J ends lost 2 bases and 6 bases respectively, with 15 bases between them. CDR3 sequence (DNA): TGTGCCAGCAGTGAACACGCCCGAGGGGCGGATACGCAGTATTTT. Translating gives CASSEHARGADTQYF.

Remarks on this clonotype: This likely comes from a read error, as the CDR3 has no conserved phenylalanine or tryptophan at its end. This chain connects TRBV20-1 to TRBJ2-7; perhaps TRBD1 as D (6 bases). V was trimmed by 0 bases and J by 4 bases, leaving 13 bases between them. The V gene's germline CDR1 is DFQATT and CDR2 SNEGSKA (reference sequence). The CDR3 loop spans 14 amino acids. The CDR3 sequence is CSARDVQGSYEQYL. The CDR3 DNA reads as TGCAGTGCTAGAGATGTGCAGGGGAGTTACGAGCAGTACCTC.

As regards this clonotype: This may come from a read error, since a much larger clone is one base off. The chain employs TRBV5-1 and TRBJ2-3; possibly TRBD2 for D (7 bases). Germline V CDR1 and CDR2: SGHRS, YFSETQ. The CDR3 is 16 residues long. CDR3 residues: CASSPVGGGPPDAQYF. In DNA form, the CDR3 reads TGCGCCAGCAGCCCGGTGGGGGGGGGCCCACCAGATGCGCAGTATTTT.

This clonotype was seen repeatedly, ten times or more. The rearrangement links TRBV7-2 to TRBJ2-7, with 9 positions matching TRBD1. The V gene end was trimmed by 5 bases and the J gene end by 3 bases; junction bases not matched to a gene: 11. Germline V gives CDR1 SGHTA, CDR2 FQGNSA. CDR3 size: 16 residues. The CDR3 DNA sequence: TGTGCCAGCAGCCCTACACAGGGGGCTTACCGCTACGAGCAGTACTTC. Protein: CASSPTQGAYRYEQYF.

This clonotype was seen repeatedly, ten times or more. CDR3 bases: TGTGCCAGCAAGGAGTTGAACACTGAAGCTTTCTTT. Translating gives CASKELNTEAFF. The chain has TRBV7-9 and TRBJ1-1; D call uncertain. The CDR3 is 12 residues long. CDR1 SEHNR and CDR2 FQNEAQ come from the germline V gene (reference sequence). Trimming removed 7 bases at V and 0 bases at J, with 6 bases between.

The chain recombines TRBV28 with TRBJ1-5, with a weak D call TRBD1 (5 bases). This CDR3 is built from 14 residues. V lost 5 bases, J lost 7 bases, and 15 bases lay in between. Germline V CDR1 and CDR2: MDHEN, SYDVKM. CDR3 region: CASSKRGRRQPQHF. CDR3 nucleotides: TGTGCCAGCAGTAAACGGGGCCGCAGGCAGCCCCAGCATTTT.

This clonotype has ten or more counts. V and J are TRBV28 and TRBJ2-7; 14 bases agree with TRBD2. Germline assignment: CDR1 MDHEN and CDR2 SYDVKM. The CDR3 spans 20 residues. Trimming at V came to 5 bases and at J to 1 base, leaving 16 bases not matched to a gene. CDR3 DNA: TGTGCCAGCAGTAAGACAACAATCGGGACTAGCGGGAGTTGGTCCTACGAGCAGTACTTC. It encodes CASSKTTIGTSGSWSYEQYF.

This clonotype was detected a few times. This chain connects TRBV2 to TRBJ1-1; TRBD1 is a possible D gene (5 bases). Between the trimmed V and J ends, which lost 2 bases and 5 bases, there was a span of 15 bases. The CDR3 extends over 15 amino acids. Germline CDR1 reads SNHLY; CDR2 reads FYNNEI. CDR3 loop: CASSEIQTRGTEAFF. The CDR3 bases are TGTGCCAGCAGTGAAATACAGACCCGGGGGACTGAAGCTTTCTTT.

This clonotype was counted only a few times. One base away lies a much larger clone, so this may be a sequencing read error. The chain has TRBV5-4 and TRBJ2-7; 9 bases map to TRBD2. The CDR3 extends over 14 amino acids. CDR1 and CDR2 from the germline V gene are SGHNT and YYREEE (reference sequence). With 5 bases clipped from V and 3 bases from J, the junction kept 6 bases outside the gene matches. The CDR3 sequence: CASSGLAWHYEQYF. As DNA, the CDR3 is TGTGCCAGCAGTGGACTAGCGTGGCACTACGAGCAGTACTTC. Using reference TRBV5-4 and TRBJ2-7 for the parts outside the CDR3, the full variable domain is ETGVTQSPTHLIKTRGQQVTLRCSSQSGHNTVSWYQQALGQGPQFIFQYYREEENGRGNFPPRFSGLQFPNYSSELNVNALELDDSALYLCASSGLAWHYEQYFGPGTRLTVT.